What follows are 5 T cell receptor beta chains derived from one specimen sequenced in a study of Tregs in tolerant kidney transplant recipients (dated by TCRdb to about 2019). The library was built by means of the immunoSEQ multiplex PCR assay. TCRdb limited this immuneACCESS table to in-frame rearrangements with V and J called. A share of clones is missing; checked studies link under half to unresolved V genes, and the rest is unexplained. The sample table records approximately 45,000 clones; nearly 97% of these occur just once. More than 0.35% of the sample comes from the top ten. These TCRs' antigens remain unknown. Source material: Tregs from blood cultured with allogeneic cells. The receptors derive from a human donor in good health.

The chain joins TRBV4-1 to TRBJ2-1, with 8 positions matching TRBD1. The V and J ends lost 0 bases and 4 bases, in that order; junction bases with no gene match: 17. This CDR3 spans 20 amino acids. Germline-derived CDR1 and CDR2 are MGHRA and YSYEKL. The CDR3 spells CASSQDWDRTRLSPYNEQFF. The DNA for the CDR3 is TGCGCCAGCAGCCAAGATTGGGACAGGACCAGGTTATCCCCATACAATGAGCAGTTCTTC.

V and J are TRBV5-1 and TRBJ1-2; 12 nucleotides agree with TRBD1. This CDR3 is built from 17 residues. The germline CDR1 and CDR2 sequences are SGHRS and YFSETQ. The V gene end was trimmed by 6 bases and the J gene end by 8 bases; junction bases not matched to a gene: 17. The CDR3 sequence is CASKFATPGQGADGYTF. Here the CDR3 DNA reads TGCGCCAGCAAATTCGCCACCCCGGGACAGGGGGCGGACGGCTACACCTTC.

This sequence joins TRBV5-4 and TRBJ2-1; 12 bases match TRBD2. From germline, CDR1 is SGHNT and CDR2 YYREEE (reference sequence). V was pared by 2 bases and J by 8 bases, with 17 bases of the junction left unmatched. CDR3 size: 19 residues. CDR3 in amino acids: CASSLQHTPGLAGGDEQFF. As DNA, the CDR3 is TGTGCCAGCAGCTTACAACATACACCGGGACTAGCGGGCGGAGATGAGCAGTTCTTC.

The chain combines TRBV5-1 with TRBJ2-1; weak D call: TRBD2 (5 bases). The CDR3 covers 14 residues. Germline CDR1 SGHRS, CDR2 YFSETQ. The V end lost 5 bases, the J end lost 4 bases, and 13 bases lay between the germline ends. The CDR3 reads CASRGLTIYNEQFF. CDR3 nucleotide sequence: TGCGCCAGCAGAGGCCTGACTATTTACAATGAGCAGTTCTTC. The full variable domain, its missing parts supplied by reference TRBV5-1 and TRBJ2-1, is KAGVTQTPRYLIKTRGQQVTLSCSPISGHRSVSWYQQTPGQGLQFLFEYFSETQRNKGNFPGRFSGRQFSNSRSEMNVSTLELGDSALYLCASRGLTIYNEQFFGPGTRLTVL.

Written as DNA, the CDR3 is TGTGCCAGCAGTGAAGGGATCCTGCGCAACTATGGCTACACCTTC. Translated, it gives CASSEGILRNYGYTF. This chain connects TRBV6-1 to TRBJ1-2; no reliable D call. CDR3 length: 15 residues. Germline loops: CDR1 MNHNS, CDR2 SASEGT. The V gene lost 1 base and the J gene lost 2 bases, with 11 bases spanning the gap.